This TCR beta chain was retrieved from a study of cytomegalovirus exposure and HLA in healthy donors. Across the study: Researchers previously reported finding more than 100 million unique TCR beta sequences from roughly 200 million T cells.

Among the donors, all were healthy bone marrow donors. Primers included in the PCR were 60 Vbeta and 13 Jbeta primers. Sequencing used immunoSEQ multiplex PCR; TCRdb keeps in-frame clones, though not all of them. The data show 150,000 to 200,000 clones, roughly 85% seen once. The V gene end was trimmed by 4 bases and the J gene end by 8 bases; junction bases not matched to a gene: 13. The CDR3 extends over 16 amino acids. CDR1 SGHRS and CDR2 YFSETQ come from the germline V gene. The sample comprised PBMCs. The sequence was obtained from a man in his fifties in good health and CMV-seropositive. This chain joins TRBV5-1 and TRBJ1-4; 8 bases match TRBD1. Written as DNA, the CDR3 is TGCGCCAGCAGCCCGGGGACAGGACGTATGGAGGAAAAACTGTTTTTT. Amino acid sequence: CASSPGTGRMEEKLFF.